The TCR beta chain under discussion was sequenced for a study of blood T cell repertoires in COVID-19 (TCRdb year 2020). Notes on the research overall: Samples covering the acute and convalescent phases of COVID-19 were provided by collaborators in the United States, Italy and Spain. Deeply sampled blood TCRbeta repertoires from subjects exposed to, actively infected with, or recovered from COVID-19 were included in the dataset. Samples were obtained from the ongoing ImmuneRACE study (first 160 participants) and from about 1,300 subjects provided by 6 global collaborators. The repertoires were released in a freely available public database intended as a resource for research on the immune response to SARS-CoV-2. The prospective study material was composed of cDNA or gDNA derived from T cells, B-cell-depleted T cells, or PBMCs. The sample metadata nearly always contained a de-identified subject ID, COVID-19 status, age in years and sex. Where HLA class I and class II types were available, the types were taken from metadata supplied by the sample provider, not from assay-based typing.

Whole blood was collected in K2EDTA tubes by collaborating institutions according to the institutions' own protocols. Collaborator samples were shipped for TCRbeta analysis as frozen whole blood, isolated PBMCs, or DNA extracted from either sample type. TCRbeta CDR3 regions were amplified from genomic DNA using the immunoSEQ Assay, a bias-controlled multiplex PCR. Regarding the original processing steps: The number of nucleated cells in each sample was estimated by amplification of reference gene primers within the assay. To quantify the absolute abundance of each unique TCRbeta CDR3 rearrangement, sequence reads were collapsed and filtered. For each sample, productive Simpson clonality was calculated by taking the square root of Simpson's diversity index across productive rearrangements. TCRdb stores this immuneACCESS table with in-frame sequences only. Part of the clones is absent; in the studies checked, under half of the shortfall reflects unresolved V genes, and no reason is known for the rest. V, J and clone size are those of that table, while D and trimming were read from the DNA. Across this sample there are over 120,000 clones, with more than 75% seen only once. More than 2% of the sample is taken by the ten largest.

From the cysteine up to the phenylalanine, the CDR3 has a length of 15 residues. The sequence is cut down to CDR3 DNA, 45 bases in frame from base 1. Reading the germline V gene (reference sequence) gives CDR1 PRHDT and CDR2 FYEKMQ. V lost 7 bases and J lost 3 bases; the stretch between them is 18 bases long. Study-wide findings and limitations: The quantity of clinical and demographic metadata differed by source and by participant and was supplied without curation.

With regard to this clone: The clone's antigen remains unknown. No much larger clone is present one base from it, and per-base qualities are unavailable.

Sequenced sample: peripheral blood. The chain uses TRBV13 and TRBJ1-1; no D gene can be assigned with confidence. The receptor comes from a human donor with acute or convalescent COVID-19. The donor label of this sample is uncertain. The bases are TGTGCCAGCAACGATGGGAGCGGCAGACACACTGAAGCTTTCTTT. This is translated as CASNDGSGRHTEAFF.